This TCR beta chain was identified in a study of prognosis after radiotherapy for stage I lung cancer. The CDR3 loop spans 11 amino acids. V lost 8 bases and J lost 3, with 8 bases in between. CDR1 and CDR2 from the germline V gene are SGHTA and FQGTGA. Two-round multiplex PCR, the amplification method, yielded TCR beta CDR3 from genomic DNA. First-round PCR used primers specific to each TRBV and TRBJ gene. TCRdb itself ran the multiplex PCR reads through MiXCR, one entry per CDR3 protein. The sample comprises 9,500 to 13,000 distinct CDR3 sequences, about 53% of which are singletons, and 5.5% to 8.5% rests with the top ten.

The TCR was taken from a donor over 45 with non-small cell lung cancer. The rearrangement links TRBV7-3 to TRBJ2-7; D gene unclear. The sample in question was PBMCs, obtained before or after stereotactic body radiation therapy (not recorded which). The CDR3 coding sequence is TGTGCCAGCCAAGACCACTACGAGCAGTACTTC. Its protein is CASQDHYEQYF.